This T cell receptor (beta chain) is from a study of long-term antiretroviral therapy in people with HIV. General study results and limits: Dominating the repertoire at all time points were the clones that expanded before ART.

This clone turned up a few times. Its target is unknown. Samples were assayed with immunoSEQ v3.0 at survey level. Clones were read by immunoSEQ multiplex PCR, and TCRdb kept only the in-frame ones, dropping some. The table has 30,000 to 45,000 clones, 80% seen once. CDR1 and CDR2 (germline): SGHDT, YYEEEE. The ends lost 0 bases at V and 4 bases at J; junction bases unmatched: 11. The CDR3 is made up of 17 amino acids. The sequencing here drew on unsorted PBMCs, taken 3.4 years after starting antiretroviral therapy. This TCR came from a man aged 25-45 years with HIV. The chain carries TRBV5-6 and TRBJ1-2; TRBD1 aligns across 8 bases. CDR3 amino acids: CASSLEYGTGFIYGYTF. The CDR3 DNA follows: TGTGCCAGCAGCTTGGAATATGGGACAGGTTTTATCTATGGCTACACCTTC.